These 2 T cell receptor beta chains came from one sample sequenced in a study of type 1 regulatory T cells. MiXCR, applied by TCRdb to the reads, yields one record per CDR3 protein. The sample shows 75,000 to 100,000 distinct CDR3 sequences, 25% to 40% of them seen only once. Sequencing was carried out using CD4+ T cells, either the whole sample or a sorted fraction (not recorded which). These receptors all stem from a human donor in good health.

Here the CDR3 DNA reads TGTGCCAGCAGCTTACGAGACAATGAGCAGTTCTTC. Residues: CASSLRDNEQFF. The gene calls are TRBV7-3 and TRBJ2-1, with D uncertain. This CDR3 comprises 12 residues. Germline V lookup: CDR1 SGHTA, CDR2 FQGTGA. The V gene lost 2 bases and the J gene lost 5 bases, with 4 bases spanning the gap.

J is TRBJ2-1 and V is TRBV6-2 or TRBV6-3; 12 nucleotides align to TRBD2. The CDR3 length is 16 residues. Germline V gene sequence: CDR1 MNHEY, CDR2 SVGEGT. V lost 2 bases to trimming and J lost 7 bases; unmatched junction nucleotides: 6. The CDR3 spells CASSYVGLAGGNEQFF. CDR3 coding DNA: TGTGCCAGCAGTTACGTGGGACTAGCGGGCGGGAATGAGCAGTTCTTC.